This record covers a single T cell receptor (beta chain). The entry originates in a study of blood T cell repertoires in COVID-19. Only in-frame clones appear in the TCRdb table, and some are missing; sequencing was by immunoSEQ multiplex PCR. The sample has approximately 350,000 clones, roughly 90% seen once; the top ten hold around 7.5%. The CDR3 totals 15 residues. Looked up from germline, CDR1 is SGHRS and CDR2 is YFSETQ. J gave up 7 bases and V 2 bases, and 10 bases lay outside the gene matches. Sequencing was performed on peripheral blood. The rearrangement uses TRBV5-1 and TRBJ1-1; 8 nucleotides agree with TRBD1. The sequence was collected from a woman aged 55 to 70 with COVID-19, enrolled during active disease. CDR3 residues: CASSFQGAGANEAFF. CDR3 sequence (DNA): TGCGCCAGCAGCTTTCAGGGGGCCGGTGCTAATGAAGCTTTCTTT.